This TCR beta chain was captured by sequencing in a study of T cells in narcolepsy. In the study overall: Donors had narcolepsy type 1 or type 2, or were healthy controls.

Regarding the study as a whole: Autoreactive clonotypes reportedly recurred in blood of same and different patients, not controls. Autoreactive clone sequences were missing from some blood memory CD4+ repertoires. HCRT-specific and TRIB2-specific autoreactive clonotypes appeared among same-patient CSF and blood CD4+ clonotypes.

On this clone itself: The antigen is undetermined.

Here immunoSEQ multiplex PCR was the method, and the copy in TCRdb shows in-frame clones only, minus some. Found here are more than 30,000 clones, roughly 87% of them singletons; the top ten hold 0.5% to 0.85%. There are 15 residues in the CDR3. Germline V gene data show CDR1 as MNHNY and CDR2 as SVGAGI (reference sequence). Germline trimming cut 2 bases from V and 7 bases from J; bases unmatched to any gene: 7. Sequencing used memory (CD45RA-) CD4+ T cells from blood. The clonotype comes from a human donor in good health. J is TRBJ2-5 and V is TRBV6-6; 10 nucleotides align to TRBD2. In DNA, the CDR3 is TGTGCCAGCAGTTACCTTACTAGCGGGGCGGTGACCCAGTACTTC. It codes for CASSYLTSGAVTQYF.